One sample yielded the 28 T cell receptor beta chains listed below, sequenced in a study of T cells expressing NK-cell markers. Using the 5' RACE reads, TCRdb records one entry per CDR3 protein without DNA. The sample shows about 440,000 distinct CDR3 sequences, and 7.3% sits with its ten largest clones. Sequencing input: blood T cells: a sorted CD56 or NKG2C T cell subset, CD4+ or CD8+ T cells, or bulk PBMC T cells (not recorded which). Receptor source: a woman between 18 and 70 years old in good health.

V and J are TRBV7-2 and TRBJ2-2. Germline values: CDR1 SGHTA, CDR2 FQGNSA. This CDR3 has 13 amino acids. The CDR3 loop is CASSPRLTGELFF.

This rearrangement joins TRBV7-8 to TRBJ2-1; TCRdb picks TRBD1, but there is no DNA to check that call. Germline V gives CDR1 SGHVS, CDR2 FQNEAQ. This CDR3 has 15 residues. The chain's CDR3 is CASTRGRGDWDEQFF.

V usage is TRBV14 and J usage is TRBJ1-1; no DNA is available, so the TRBD1 call from TCRdb remains unchecked. Germline V lookup: CDR1 SGHDN, CDR2 FVKESK. CDR3 length equals 15 residues. The CDR3 sequence is CASSEGGSGTVGAFF.

This rearrangement joins TRBV25-1 to TRBJ2-1. CDR3 length: 13 residues. Germline V gene sequence: CDR1 MGHDK, CDR2 SYGVNS. This CDR3 is CASTAAIYNEQFF. Variable domain in full (rest from reference TRBV25-1 and TRBJ2-1): EADIYQTPRYLVIGTGKKITLECSQTMGHDKMYWYQQDPGMELHLIHYSYGVNSTEKGDLSSESTVSRIRTEHFPLTLESARPSHTSQYLCASTAAIYNEQFFGPGTRLTVL.

The J gene is TRBJ1-4, the V gene TRBV25-1; with no DNA, the TCRdb D assignment of TRBD1 cannot be verified. CDR1 MGHDK and CDR2 SYGVNS come from the germline V gene. The CDR3 sequence is 14 residues long. The CDR3: CASGRTGMWEKLFF.

V gene TRBV6-1 combines with J gene TRBJ1-4. Germline V CDR1 and CDR2: MNHNS, SASEGT. The CDR3 runs to 15 residues. The CDR3 loop is CASRTRGHANEKLFF.

The chain has TRBV28 and TRBJ2-2; TCRdb's D call of TRBD1 is untestable without DNA. The germline CDR1 and CDR2 sequences are MDHEN and SYDVKM. This CDR3 is 14 amino acids long. CDR3 loop: CASSFLGGTGELFF.

The chain is built from TRBV15 and TRBJ2-1. The CDR3 has 14 residues. Germline V gene sequence: CDR1 LNHNV, CDR2 YYDKDF (reference sequence). The CDR3 here is CATSRDLNYNEQFF.

The V gene is TRBV2, the J gene TRBJ2-1. This CDR3 is built from 15 residues. Germline V gene sequence: CDR1 SNHLY, CDR2 FYNNEI. CDR3 region: CASSEDGTSYNEQFF.

The chain joins TRBV3-1 to TRBJ2-1; with no DNA, the TCRdb D assignment of TRBD1 cannot be verified. The CDR3 is 16 residues long. From germline, CDR1 is LGHDT and CDR2 YNNKEL (reference sequence). The CDR3 here is CASSQEPGQGANEQFF.

V is TRBV5-1 and J is TRBJ2-1; the D call of TRBD2 rests on TCRdb alone, since no DNA is present to check it. Germline assignment: CDR1 SGHRS and CDR2 YFSETQ. The CDR3 has 15 amino acids. CDR3 protein: CASSLLAGFYNEQFF.

CDR3 residues: CASSFAGVGTDTQYF. The chain is built from TRBV28 and TRBJ2-3; there is no DNA to check the TCRdb D call of TRBD2. CDR3 size: 15 residues. Germline V gene lookup returns CDR1 MDHEN and CDR2 SYDVKM.

The chain uses TRBV7-2 and TRBJ1-2; the TCRdb D gene call, TRBD1, has no DNA to confirm it. CDR1 and CDR2 (germline): SGHTA, FQGNSA. The CDR3 extends over 18 amino acids. CDR3 sequence reads: CASSLAVAGGAANYGYTF.

CDR3 residues: CASSFSGARGNQPQHF. The genes are TRBV12-3 or TRBV12-4 and TRBJ1-5; TCRdb's D gene call, TRBD1, goes unchecked for lack of DNA. There are 16 residues in the CDR3.

The V gene is TRBV5-1, the J gene TRBJ1-2; TCRdb returns TRBD1, unconfirmable since there is no DNA. The CDR3 consists of 13 residues. Germline assignment: CDR1 SGHRS and CDR2 YFSETQ. The CDR3: CASSMGQPYGYTF. The complete variable domain, with remaining parts taken from reference TRBV5-1 and TRBJ1-2, reads KAGVTQTPRYLIKTRGQQVTLSCSPISGHRSVSWYQQTPGQGLQFLFEYFSETQRNKGNFPGRFSGRQFSNSRSEMNVSTLELGDSALYLCASSMGQPYGYTFGSGTRLTVV.

This chain joins TRBV6-5 and TRBJ2-5; TCRdb's D call, TRBD2, is unchecked because there is no DNA. This CDR3 contains 14 residues. In germline, CDR1 is MNHEY, CDR2 SVGAGI. The CDR3 is CASSSGGVGETQYF.

The chain couples TRBV12-5 to TRBJ2-1; TCRdb proposes TRBD1, but this gene call is untestable without DNA. The germline CDR1 and CDR2 sequences are LGHNT and FRNRAP. The CDR3 contains 15 residues. CDR3 residues: CASGLGTGSYNEQFF.

The J gene is TRBJ2-3, the V gene TRBV6-4; TCRdb returns TRBD1, unconfirmable since there is no DNA. The germline gives CDR1 MRHNA, CDR2 SNTAGT. The CDR3 sequence is 15 residues long. The CDR3 spells CASSDSWGNTDTQYF.

This chain's CDR3 is CATSDPSTGSGANVLTF. The chain combines TRBV24-1 with TRBJ2-6; there is no DNA to check the TCRdb D call of TRBD1. CDR1 and CDR2 (germline): KGHDR, SFDVKD. This CDR3 region has 17 residues.

The chain uses TRBV7-2 and TRBJ1-3; TCRdb calls TRBD1, which cannot be checked without DNA. Germline V gene lookup returns CDR1 SGHTA and CDR2 FQGNSA. This CDR3 has 15 residues. CDR3 protein: CASVSGALGGNTIYF.

This chain connects TRBV12-3 or TRBV12-4 to TRBJ2-2; TCRdb calls TRBD1, which cannot be checked without DNA. The CDR3 spans 11 residues. The CDR3 loop reads CAVGGAGELFF.

The chain joins TRBV7-2 to TRBJ2-3; TCRdb gives TRBD1 as the D gene, but with no DNA this cannot be confirmed. From germline, CDR1 is SGHTA and CDR2 FQGNSA. The CDR3 sequence is 15 residues long. CDR3: CASSFDRRSTDTQYF.

The chain combines TRBV20-1 with TRBJ2-1; TCRdb reports TRBD2, a call that lacks DNA to check it against. This CDR3 is 15 amino acids long. Germline V gene lookup returns CDR1 DFQATT and CDR2 SNEGSKA (reference sequence). CDR3 sequence reads: CSAKLSGNINNEQFF.

The chain joins TRBV20-1 to TRBJ1-5; as DNA is missing, the TRBD1 call by TCRdb cannot be tested. The germline V gene has CDR1 DFQATT and CDR2 SNEGSKA (reference sequence). The CDR3 has 13 residues. The CDR3 sequence is CSARTGGVQPQHF.

The chain uses TRBV2 and TRBJ2-1; TCRdb picks TRBD2, but there is no DNA to check that call. This CDR3 is 17 amino acids long. Germline V CDR1 and CDR2: SNHLY, FYNNEI. CDR3 sequence reads: CASSESWLAGAYNEQFF.

The V call is TRBV28, the J call TRBJ1-5; the D call from TCRdb, TRBD1, cannot be confirmed without DNA. The CDR3 extends over 17 amino acids. CDR1 is MDHEN and CDR2 is SYDVKM in the germline V gene. CDR3 amino acids: CASSLRLGQGENQPQHF.

The chain uses TRBV4-3 and TRBJ2-5; TCRdb designates TRBD2, a call that cannot be tested without DNA. There are 15 residues in the CDR3. CDR1 and CDR2 from the germline V gene are LGHNA and YSLEER. Here the CDR3 reads CASSGVAAQMETQYF.

The chain links TRBV5-5 to TRBJ1-6. CDR3 length equals 14 residues. Germline lookup yields CDR1 SGHKS and CDR2 YYEKEE (reference sequence). This CDR3 is CASSRGPTASPLHF.